The 23 T cell receptor beta chains below were found in one sample sequenced in a study of shared clonotypes between healthy human individuals. Generated by immunoSEQ multiplex PCR, the TCRdb table keeps only in-frame clones and is missing some. The sample yields over a million clones, 98% seen once. The material sequenced was naive CD4+ T cells sorted from blood. Subset indicated: CD45RA+ positively selected. These receptors were taken from a man under 40 in good health.

With respect to this clone: Different DNA sequences within this sample yield the same CDR3. The CDR3 sequence is CASSLAGGSGNTIYF. CDR3 coding DNA: TGCGCCAGCAGCTTGGCTGGGGGCTCTGGAAACACCATATATTTT. The chain joins TRBV5-1 to TRBJ1-3; TRBD1 is a possible D gene (5 bases). In germline, CDR1 is SGHRS, CDR2 YFSETQ. V was trimmed by 0 bases and J by 0 bases, leaving 7 bases between them. This CDR3 is 15 amino acids long. The full variable domain, completed using reference TRBV5-1 and TRBJ1-3, is KAGVTQTPRYLIKTRGQQVTLSCSPISGHRSVSWYQQTPGQGLQFLFEYFSETQRNKGNFPGRFSGRQFSNSRSEMNVSTLELGDSALYLCASSLAGGSGNTIYFGEGSWLTVV.

The chain joins TRBV29-1 to TRBJ2-2; TRBD1 or TRBD2 may be the D gene (5 bases each). Per the germline V gene, CDR1 is SQVTM and CDR2 is ANQGSEA. The CDR3 consists of 13 residues. Trimming shortened V by 2 bases and J by 9 bases, and 13 bases separated the two germline ends. The CDR3 coding sequence is TGCAGCGTTGAATTCCGAGGGGTCCGGGAGCTGTTTTTT. Translating gives CSVEFRGVRELFF.

This chain joins TRBV19 and TRBJ1-5, with D tentatively TRBD1 (6 bases). V lost 6 bases, J lost 0 bases, and 9 bases lay in between. The length of the CDR3 is 14 residues. The germline V gene encodes CDR1 LNHDA and CDR2 SQIVND (reference sequence). The CDR3 nucleotides are TGTGCCAGTAGGTGGACAGCTAGCAATCAGCCCCAGCATTTT. Protein product: CASRWTASNQPQHF.

The chain recombines TRBV29-1 with TRBJ2-7; D is unresolved. The CDR3 contains 15 residues. V gave up 6 bases and J gave up 2 bases, with 20 bases separating them. Per the germline V gene, CDR1 is SQVTM and CDR2 is ANQGSEA. The CDR3 coding sequence is TGCAGCGTAAATCTCTTCGCACACGGCACCTACGAGCAGTACTTC. Its protein is CSVNLFAHGTYEQYF.

J is TRBJ2-5 and V is TRBV6-1; 7 positions agree with TRBD1. CDR1 and CDR2 from the germline V gene are MNHNS and SASEGT. V was clipped by 10 bases and J by 7 bases; unmatched bases: 9. The CDR3 extends over 12 amino acids. The CDR3 is CATDRQGWTQYF. The CDR3 DNA is TGTGCCACGGACAGGCAGGGCTGGACCCAGTACTTC.

Comment on this clone: Other DNA sequences within the sample encode an identical CDR3. The chain is built from TRBV19 and TRBJ2-1, with 10 bases lining up with TRBD2. This CDR3 spans 15 amino acids. Germline trimming cut 2 bases from V and 6 bases from J; bases unmatched to any gene: 4. Germline loops: CDR1 LNHDA, CDR2 SQIVND (reference sequence). Here the CDR3 DNA reads TGTGCCAGTAGTATAAGCGGGAGGGCCGCCAATGAGCAGTTCTTC. This sequence encodes CASSISGRAANEQFF.

Here the CDR3 DNA reads TGTGCCTGGAGCCCTAAGGGTGAGCAGTTCTTC. It codes for CAWSPKGEQFF. The V and J genes are TRBV30 and TRBJ2-1, with D uncertain. V was cut by 3 bases and J by 9 bases, with 9 bases left in between. Per germline, CDR1 GTSNPN and CDR2 SVGIG (reference sequence). This CDR3 spans 11 amino acids.

The chain recombines TRBV11-2 with TRBJ2-2; D remains unclear. CDR3 length: 15 amino acids. Germline-derived CDR1 and CDR2 are SGHAT and FQNNGV. With 2 bases removed from V and 7 bases from J, the gap between germline ends came to 14 bases. The CDR3 sequence is CASSLLGRSIGELFF. CDR3 DNA: TGTGCCAGCAGCTTATTAGGGCGAAGCATCGGGGAGCTGTTTTTT. The full variable domain, rest sourced from reference TRBV11-2 and TRBJ2-2, is EAGVAQSPRYKIIEKRQSVAFWCNPISGHATLYWYQQILGQGPKLLIQFQNNGVVDDSQLPKDRFSAERLKGVDSTLKIQPAKLEDSAVYLCASSLLGRSIGELFFGEGSRLTVL.

V usage is TRBV18 and J usage is TRBJ2-7; D possibly corresponds to TRBD2 (6 bases). The ends were cut back, 1 base at V and 3 bases at J, with 16 bases in the middle. This CDR3 is built from 16 residues. Germline CDR1 is KGHSH and CDR2 is LQKENI. CDR3 bases: TGTGCCAGCTCACCACAGCCAAGCTGGGACTTCTACGAGCAGTACTTC. It translates to CASSPQPSWDFYEQYF.

This sequence joins TRBV4-1 and TRBJ2-1; 7 bases fit TRBD2. The V gene's germline CDR1 is MGHRA and CDR2 YSYEKL. The CDR3 loop spans 17 amino acids. After removal of 1 base from V and 7 bases from J, the junction contained 13 bases not matched to a gene. CDR3 sequence: CASSQAFGGSKRNEQFF. The DNA for the CDR3 is TGCGCCAGCAGCCAAGCGTTTGGCGGGAGTAAAAGGAATGAGCAGTTCTTC.

The chain uses TRBV25-1 and TRBJ1-5; D unclear. Looked up from germline, CDR1 is MGHDK and CDR2 is SYGVNS. The V and J ends lost 6 bases and 5 bases respectively, with 11 bases between them. This CDR3 contains 13 residues. CDR3: CASSLSGDQPQHF. The CDR3, as DNA: TGTGCCAGCAGCCTAAGTGGGGATCAGCCCCAGCATTTT.

The genes are TRBV29-1 and TRBJ2-4; no reliable D call. This CDR3 spans 15 amino acids. With 0 bases removed from V and 0 bases from J, the gap between germline ends came to 9 bases. CDR1 is SQVTM, CDR2 ANQGSEA, per germline. The DNA of the CDR3 is TGCAGCGTTGAAGAAGTGACCCTAGCCAAAAACATTCAGTACTTC. Its translation is CSVEEVTLAKNIQYF.

This rearrangement joins TRBV7-9 to TRBJ2-7, with TRBD1 as a possible D gene (5 bases). CDR1 SEHNR and CDR2 FQNEAQ come from the germline V gene (reference sequence). V lost 5 bases to trimming and J lost 2 bases, with 10 bases between them. This CDR3 contains 13 residues. In DNA, the CDR3 is TGTGCCAGCAGCACGACAGAAACCTACGAGCAGTACTTC. Translated, it gives CASSTTETYEQYF.

V usage is TRBV15 and J usage is TRBJ1-5; D is uncertain. There are 16 residues in the CDR3. Per the germline V gene, CDR1 is LNHNV and CDR2 is YYDKDF (reference sequence). V gave up 5 bases and J gave up 2 bases, with 16 bases separating them. CDR3: CATSERGARGNQPQHF. The CDR3 DNA reads as TGTGCCACCAGCGAGCGAGGCGCGAGGGGCAATCAGCCCCAGCATTTT.

The chain links TRBV19 to TRBJ2-1; D perhaps matches TRBD2 (6 bases). The CDR3 consists of 16 residues. Trimming cost V 1 base and J 0 bases, with 10 bases left between them. Germline CDR1 reads LNHDA; CDR2 reads SQIVND (reference sequence). CDR3 amino acids: CASSIVASASYNEQFF. In DNA, the CDR3 is TGTGCCAGTAGTATAGTGGCTAGCGCCTCCTACAATGAGCAGTTCTTC.

J is TRBJ2-7 and V is TRBV5-5, with TRBD1 matching 7 bases. The length of the CDR3 is 16 residues. The V segment lost 0 bases and the J segment 0 bases; nucleotides outside the gene matches: 6. Germline CDR1 SGHKS, CDR2 YYEKEE (reference sequence). CDR3 residues: CASSLVGGARSYEQYF. In nucleotides, the CDR3 is TGTGCCAGCAGCTTGGTAGGGGGCGCCCGCTCCTACGAGCAGTACTTC.

The chain has TRBV10-1 and TRBJ2-2, with D unclear. V lost 6 bases, J lost 3 bases, and 14 bases lay in between. This CDR3 comprises 15 residues. Germline CDR1 is WNHNN and CDR2 is SYGVQD (reference sequence). Written as DNA, the CDR3 is TGCGCCAGCAGCGGGTCCATATACTACACCGGGGAGCTGTTTTTT. It encodes CASSGSIYYTGELFF.

V usage is TRBV5-1 and J usage is TRBJ1-3, with TRBD1 as a possible D gene (5 bases). CDR3 size: 19 residues. Germline values: CDR1 SGHRS, CDR2 YFSETQ. V was pared by 2 bases and J by 0 bases, with 21 bases between. This CDR3 is CASSLRDAVSPSSGNTIYF. The CDR3 DNA is TGCGCCAGCAGCTTACGGGACGCAGTTAGCCCTAGCTCTGGAAACACCATATATTTT. Full variable domain (outside the CDR3, taken from reference TRBV5-1 and TRBJ1-3): KAGVTQTPRYLIKTRGQQVTLSCSPISGHRSVSWYQQTPGQGLQFLFEYFSETQRNKGNFPGRFSGRQFSNSRSEMNVSTLELGDSALYLCASSLRDAVSPSSGNTIYFGEGSWLTVV.

The CDR3 nucleotides read TGTGCCACTAACGTAGGGGGGGGGAGCAATCAGCCCCAGCATTTT. This sequence encodes CATNVGGGSNQPQHF. The chain carries TRBV19 and TRBJ1-5; a weak D match, TRBD1 (6 bases). The germline V gene encodes CDR1 LNHDA and CDR2 SQIVND (reference sequence). The CDR3 covers 15 residues. V was cut by 10 bases and J by 1 base, with 17 bases left in between.

The chain recombines TRBV14 with TRBJ2-3; no definite D call. CDR3 length equals 15 residues. Trimming removed 1 base from V and 2 bases from J, with 10 bases in between. Germline V CDR1 and CDR2: SGHDN, FVKESK. The CDR3 DNA reads as TGTGCCAGCAGCCAAGTAACGGGCCTCACAGATACGCAGTATTTT. It yields the protein CASSQVTGLTDTQYF.

CDR3 protein: CASSAGQGNYEQYF. For the CDR3, the DNA is TGTGCCAGCAGCGCCGGACAGGGGAACTACGAGCAGTACTTC. The chain employs TRBV9 and TRBJ2-7; 9 bases align to TRBD1. Unmatched junction bases numbered 4, after V lost 3 bases and J lost 3 bases. This CDR3 has 14 residues. From germline, CDR1 is SGDLS and CDR2 YYNGEE.

In its sample, this clone was seen once. J is TRBJ1-4 and V is TRBV7-6; possible D gene TRBD1, 5 bases. The CDR3 length is 16 residues. With 4 bases removed from V and 8 bases from J, the gap between germline ends came to 20 bases. Germline CDR1 and CDR2: SGHVS and FNYEAQ. The CDR3 spells CASSSWAGQLPEKLFF. As DNA, the CDR3 is TGTGCCAGCAGCTCATGGGCAGGACAACTTCCGGAAAAACTGTTTTTT.

A remark on this clone: Other DNA variants within this sample encode the same CDR3. The chain carries TRBV28 and TRBJ1-2; D gene uncertain. V was trimmed by 5 bases and J by 3 bases, leaving 13 bases between them. CDR3 size: 14 residues. The V gene's germline CDR1 is MDHEN and CDR2 SYDVKM. CDR3 region: CASSPPGQDYGYTF. Here the CDR3 DNA reads TGTGCCAGCAGTCCACCGGGCCAGGACTATGGCTACACCTTC.